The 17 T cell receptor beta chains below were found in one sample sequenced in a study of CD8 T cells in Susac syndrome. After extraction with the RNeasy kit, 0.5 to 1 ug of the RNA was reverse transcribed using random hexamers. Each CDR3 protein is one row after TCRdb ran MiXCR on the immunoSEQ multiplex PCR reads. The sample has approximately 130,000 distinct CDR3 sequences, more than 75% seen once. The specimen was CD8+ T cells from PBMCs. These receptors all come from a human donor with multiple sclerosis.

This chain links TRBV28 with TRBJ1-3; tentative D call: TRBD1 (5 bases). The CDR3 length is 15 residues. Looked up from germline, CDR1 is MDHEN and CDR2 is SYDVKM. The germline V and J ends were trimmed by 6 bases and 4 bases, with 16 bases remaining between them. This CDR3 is CASRNIRDVGNTIYF. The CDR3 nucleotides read TGTGCCAGCAGAAACATTCGGGACGTAGGAAACACCATATATTTT.

The CDR3: CASSPTGGATYEQYF. Written as DNA, the CDR3 is TGTGCCAGCAGCCCTACGGGGGGCGCAACCTACGAGCAGTACTTC. The chain is built from TRBV28 and TRBJ2-7, with D possibly matching TRBD2 (7 bases). V was trimmed by 6 bases and J by 2 bases, leaving 17 bases between them. The CDR3 is made up of 15 amino acids. Germline V gene lookup returns CDR1 MDHEN and CDR2 SYDVKM.

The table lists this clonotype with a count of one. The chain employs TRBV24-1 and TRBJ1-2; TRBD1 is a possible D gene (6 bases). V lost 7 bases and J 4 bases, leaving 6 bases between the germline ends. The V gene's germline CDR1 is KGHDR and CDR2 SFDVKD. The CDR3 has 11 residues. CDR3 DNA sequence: TGTGCCACCAGGGACAGCTATGGCTACACCTTC. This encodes CATRDSYGYTF.

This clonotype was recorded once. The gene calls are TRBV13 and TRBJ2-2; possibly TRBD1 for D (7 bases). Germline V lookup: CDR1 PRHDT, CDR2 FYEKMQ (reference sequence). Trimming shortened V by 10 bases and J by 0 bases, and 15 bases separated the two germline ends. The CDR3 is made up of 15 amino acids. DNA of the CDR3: TGTGCCATCTCCGCGGGGACAGCGAACACCGGGGAGCTGTTTTTT. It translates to CAISAGTANTGELFF.

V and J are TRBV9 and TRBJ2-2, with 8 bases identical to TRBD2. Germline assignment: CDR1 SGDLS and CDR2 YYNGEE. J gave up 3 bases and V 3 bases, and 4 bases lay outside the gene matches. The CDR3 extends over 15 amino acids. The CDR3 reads CASSDLAGDTGELFF. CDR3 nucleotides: TGTGCCAGCAGCGACCTAGCGGGTGACACCGGGGAGCTGTTTTTT. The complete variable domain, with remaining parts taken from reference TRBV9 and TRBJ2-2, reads DSGVTQTPKHLITATGQRVTLRCSPRSGDLSVYWYQQSLDQGLQFLIQYYNGEERAKGNILERFSAQQFPDLHSELNLSSLELGDSALYFCASSDLAGDTGELFFGEGSRLTVL.

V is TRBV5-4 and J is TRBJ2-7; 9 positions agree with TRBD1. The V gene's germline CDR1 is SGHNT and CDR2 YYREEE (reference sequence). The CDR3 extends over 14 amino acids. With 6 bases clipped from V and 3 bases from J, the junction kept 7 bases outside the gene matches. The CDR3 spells CASTPDRGDYEQYF. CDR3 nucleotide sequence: TGTGCCAGCACCCCGGACAGGGGAGACTACGAGCAGTACTTC.

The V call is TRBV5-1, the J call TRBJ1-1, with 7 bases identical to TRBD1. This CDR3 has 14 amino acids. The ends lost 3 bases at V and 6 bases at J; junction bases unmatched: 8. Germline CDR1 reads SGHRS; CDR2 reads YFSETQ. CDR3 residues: CASSSRQGLPEAFF. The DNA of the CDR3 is TGCGCCAGCAGCTCCCGACAGGGACTTCCTGAAGCTTTCTTT.

The CDR3 protein is CASSWQGSHEQYF. CDR3 DNA sequence: TGTGCCAGCAGTTGGCAAGGGAGCCACGAGCAGTACTTC. The chain combines TRBV6-5 with TRBJ2-7, with D tentatively TRBD2 (5 bases). Germline lookup yields CDR1 MNHEY and CDR2 SVGAGI. With 4 bases removed from V and 5 bases from J, the gap between germline ends came to 12 bases. This CDR3 region has 13 residues.

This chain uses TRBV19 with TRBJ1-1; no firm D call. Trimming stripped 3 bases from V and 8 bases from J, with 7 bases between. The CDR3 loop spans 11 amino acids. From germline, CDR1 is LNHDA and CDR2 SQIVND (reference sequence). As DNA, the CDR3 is TGTGCCAGTAGTATTGGCAGGGAAGCTTTCTTT. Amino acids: CASSIGREAFF.

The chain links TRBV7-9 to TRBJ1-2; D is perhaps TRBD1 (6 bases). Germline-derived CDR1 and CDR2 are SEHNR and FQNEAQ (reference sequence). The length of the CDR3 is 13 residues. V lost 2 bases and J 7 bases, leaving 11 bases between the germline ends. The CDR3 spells CASSLQAGVGYTF. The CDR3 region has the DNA TGTGCCAGCAGCTTACAGGCAGGGGTTGGCTACACCTTC.

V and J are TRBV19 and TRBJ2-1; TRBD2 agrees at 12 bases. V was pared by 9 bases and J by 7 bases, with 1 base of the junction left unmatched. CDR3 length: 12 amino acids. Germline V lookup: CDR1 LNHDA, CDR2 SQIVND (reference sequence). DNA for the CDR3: TGTGCCAGCGGACTAGCGGGAAATGAGCAGTTCTTC. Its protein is CASGLAGNEQFF.

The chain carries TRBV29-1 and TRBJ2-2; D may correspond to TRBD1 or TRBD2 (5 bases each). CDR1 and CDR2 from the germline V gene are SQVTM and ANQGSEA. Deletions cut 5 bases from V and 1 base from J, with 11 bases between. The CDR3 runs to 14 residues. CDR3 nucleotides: TGCAGCGTTCAAGGGACGGTGAACACCGGGGAGCTGTTTTTT. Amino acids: CSVQGTVNTGELFF.

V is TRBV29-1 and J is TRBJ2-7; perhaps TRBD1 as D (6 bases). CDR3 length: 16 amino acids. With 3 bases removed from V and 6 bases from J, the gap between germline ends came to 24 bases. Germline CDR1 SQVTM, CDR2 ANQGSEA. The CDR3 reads CSVEVDEGYRAGEQYF. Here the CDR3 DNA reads TGCAGCGTTGAGGTTGACGAGGGCTACAGGGCCGGCGAGCAGTACTTC.

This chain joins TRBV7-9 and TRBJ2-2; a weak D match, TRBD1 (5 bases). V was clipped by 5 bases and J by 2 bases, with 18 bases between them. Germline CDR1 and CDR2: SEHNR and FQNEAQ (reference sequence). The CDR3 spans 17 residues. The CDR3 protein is CASSPLGPDRNTGELFF. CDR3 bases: TGTGCCAGCAGCCCTTTGGGGCCGGACCGAAACACCGGGGAGCTGTTTTTT.

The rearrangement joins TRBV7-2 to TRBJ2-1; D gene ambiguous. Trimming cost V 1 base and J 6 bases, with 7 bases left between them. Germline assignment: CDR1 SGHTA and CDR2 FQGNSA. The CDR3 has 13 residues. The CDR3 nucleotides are TGTGCCAGCAGCTTAGACAGCATCAATGAGCAGTTCTTC. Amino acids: CASSLDSINEQFF.

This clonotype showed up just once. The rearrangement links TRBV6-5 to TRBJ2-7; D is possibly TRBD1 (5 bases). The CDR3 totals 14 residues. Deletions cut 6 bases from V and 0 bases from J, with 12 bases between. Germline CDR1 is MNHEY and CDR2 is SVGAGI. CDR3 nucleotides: TGTGCCAGCAGAATAGCCGACAGCTCCTACGAGCAGTACTTC. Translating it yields CASRIADSSYEQYF.

The CDR3 is CASGWGPNTEAFF. CDR3 nucleotide sequence: TGTGCCAGCGGTTGGGGACCGAACACTGAAGCTTTCTTT. V usage is TRBV6-2 or TRBV6-3 and J usage is TRBJ1-1, with D possibly being TRBD1 (5 bases). The germline gives CDR1 MNHEY, CDR2 SVGEGT. This CDR3 is 13 amino acids long. V gave up 8 bases and J gave up 1 base, with 11 bases separating them.